This TCR beta chain emerged from a study of CD8 T cells in Susac syndrome. The V gene's germline CDR1 is SGHTA and CDR2 FQGTGA. Trimming stripped 3 bases from V and 3 bases from J, with 9 bases between. The CDR3 has 14 residues. It was with random hexamers that roughly 0.45 to 1 ug RNA was reverse transcribed. Across 54 Vbeta and 13 Jbeta, TCR beta CDR3 was amplified with immunoSEQ multiplex PCR. TCRdb called the immunoSEQ multiplex PCR reads again in MiXCR, with one record for every CDR3 protein. The data contain around 130,000 distinct CDR3 sequences, 65% to 90% of them seen just once; the ten biggest clones take up roughly 0.5%. Sequencing of TCR beta was performed on blood CD8+ T cells and on blood CD4+ T cells. TEMRA cells were FACS-enriched, and CD8+ and CD4+ T cells were isolated negatively.

This chain joins TRBV7-3 and TRBJ2-1, with D unresolved. The TCR originated in a human donor with multiple sclerosis. Sequences were obtained from CD8+ T cells from PBMCs. The CDR3 coding sequence is TGTGCCAGCAGCTTGAACCCGGACTACAATGAGCAGTTCTTC. This translates into CASSLNPDYNEQFF.